The clone carrying this T cell receptor beta chain showed up just once. The sample belongs to a study of OX40 agonist ivuxolimab in advanced cancers. For the study at large: Averaging about 60 years in age, with a range of 23 to 79, the cohort was 80% to 90% male.

In germline, CDR1 is MDHEN, CDR2 SYDVKM. V lost 4 bases, J lost 6 bases, and 4 bases stayed unmatched. The CDR3 is 15 amino acids. The data were produced by immunoSEQ multiplex PCR, yet TCRdb's version contains in-frame clones alone and is incomplete. This sample yields 30,000 to 45,000 clones, of which 80% to 90% are seen a single time; approximately 21% belongs to the top ten. This chain joins TRBV28 and TRBJ1-4; 11 positions match TRBD1. This TCR was sampled from an adult with an advanced solid tumor such as melanoma, head and neck, liver or kidney cancer. This specimen consisted of CD4+ or CD8+ T cells sorted from blood, obtained in a trial of the OX40 agonist ivuxolimab. The CDR3 spells CASSYPGQGDEKLFF. The CDR3, as DNA: TGTGCCAGCAGTTACCCGGGACAGGGGGATGAAAAACTGTTTTTT. Full variable domain (outside the CDR3, taken from reference TRBV28 and TRBJ1-4): DVKVTQSSRYLVKRTGEKVFLECVQDMDHENMFWYRQDPGLGLRLIYFSYDVKMKEKGDIPEGYSVSREKKERFSLILESASTNQTSMYLCASSYPGQGDEKLFFGSGTQLSVL.